This T cell receptor (beta chain) was captured in a study of blood T cell repertoires in COVID-19. V lost 4 bases to trimming and J lost 3 bases; unmatched junction nucleotides: 11. This CDR3 has 16 amino acids. CDR1 is KGHSH and CDR2 is LQKENI in the germline V gene. Original processing methods: Nucleated cell counts were estimated from reference gene primer amplification. Method: immunoSEQ multiplex PCR; TCRdb's copy keeps in-frame clones and lacks some. The V and J calls and the clone size are those of that table, but D and trimming were determined from the DNA. The table has roughly 200,000 clones, roughly four fifths seen once; the top ten hold approximately 4.7%.

Sequenced input: peripheral blood. This chain links TRBV18 with TRBJ2-7, with 8 bases identical to TRBD2. This receptor was taken from a man aged 45-60 years with active or convalescent COVID-19. The CDR3 is CASSLGPLAGGYEQYF. The CDR3 coding sequence is TGTGCCAGCTCACTAGGGCCTCTGGCGGGGGGCTACGAGCAGTACTTC. Looking up the rest from reference TRBV18 and TRBJ2-7 gives the full variable domain: NAGVMQNPRHLVRRRGQEARLRCSPMKGHSHVYWYRQLPEEGLKFMVYLQKENIIDESGMPKERFSAEFPKEGPSILRIQQVVRGDSAAYFCASSLGPLAGGYEQYFGPGTRLTVT.